What follows describes a single TCR beta chain. The data stem from a study of shared clonotypes between healthy human individuals. Naivety among CD8 cells was defined by CD45RO negativity and positive CCR7 selection, thereby excluding terminally differentiated effector memory CD45RA+ cells. Several immunoSEQ 96-well plates shared each subset's DNA, each plate a replicate. Data came from immunoSEQ multiplex PCR; TCRdb stores just in-frame clones and leaves some out. The sample comprises hundreds of thousands of clones, about 90% of which are singletons, and 24% rests with the top ten. The sequence came from a man in his thirties or forties in good health. The sample taken for sequencing was naive CD8+ T cells sorted from blood.

The CDR3 region is CASSPPKYRDYGYTF. The DNA for the CDR3 is TGTGCCAGCAGCCCCCCTAAGTACAGGGATTATGGCTACACCTTC. The chain employs TRBV7-9 and TRBJ1-2; possibly TRBD1 for D (6 bases). The germline gives CDR1 SEHNR, CDR2 FQNEAQ (reference sequence). The CDR3 totals 15 residues. V was clipped by 5 bases and J by 5 bases, with 18 bases between them.